Ten or more counts support the clone carrying this T cell receptor (beta chain). V shed 6 bases and J shed 0 bases, with 9 bases lying between them. The germline V gene has CDR1 SGHTA and CDR2 FQGNSA. There are 15 residues in the CDR3. The record originates from a study of neurological immune-mediated disorders. 5'RACE generated cDNA with 10-nucleotide random UMIs. Each CDR3 protein is one row after TCRdb ran MiXCR on the 5' RACE reads. The table records some 50,000 distinct CDR3 sequences, under 2% of them present only once. The sequence derives from a woman aged 40-49 years with multiple sclerosis. The chain employs TRBV7-2 and TRBJ2-6; D is perhaps TRBD1 (6 bases). The sequencing input was PBMCs. Here the CDR3 DNA reads TGTGCCAGCAGAAAACAGGGCTCTGGGGCCAACGTCCTGACTTTC. Protein sequence: CASRKQGSGANVLTF.